Each of the 8 T cell receptor beta chains below was sequenced from the same sample in a study of blood T cells in healthy people across ages (dated by TCRdb to 2015 to 2017). Library creation used 5' RACE. The second PCR ran for roughly 7 to 12 cycles and used a J-beta primer mix along with a sample-barcoded 5' primer. TCRdb reran the public reads through fastp at Q25 and MiXCR, keeping productive beta chains. CDR3 protein sequences are deduplicated, and each keeps its most common genes and DNA. In all, the sample holds over 1,500,000 distinct CDR3 sequences, and around 40% of those were seen once. Of the sample, under 30% is held by the ten largest clones. Sequenced: blood. The origin of the receptors is a human donor in good health.

This clonotype was seen once. The V call is TRBV6-2 or TRBV6-3, the J call TRBJ2-3, with D possibly TRBD1 on 6 matching bases. The CDR3 has 17 residues. From germline, CDR1 is MNHEY and CDR2 SVGEGT. With 6 bases removed from V and 2 bases from J, the gap between germline ends came to 21 bases. The CDR3 nucleotides are TGTGCCAGCAGCGATCTAGCAGGGGCCGCGCCCACAGATACGCAGTATTTT. As protein: CASSDLAGAAPTDTQYF.

A few counts support this clonotype. This chain joins TRBV11-2 and TRBJ1-1; TRBD1 is a possible D gene (5 bases). In germline, CDR1 is SGHAT, CDR2 FQNNGV. This CDR3 has 13 amino acids. Trimming pared 2 bases from V and 6 bases from J, leaving 10 bases between. CDR3 loop: CASSLSGGPEAFF. Here the CDR3 DNA reads TGTGCCAGCAGCTTATCCGGGGGTCCTGAAGCTTTCTTT. The whole variable domain, remainder taken from reference TRBV11-2 and TRBJ1-1, is EAGVAQSPRYKIIEKRQSVAFWCNPISGHATLYWYQQILGQGPKLLIQFQNNGVVDDSQLPKDRFSAERLKGVDSTLKIQPAKLEDSAVYLCASSLSGGPEAFFGQGTRLTVV.

J is TRBJ1-6 and V is TRBV15; D remains unclear. This CDR3 spans 16 amino acids. The germline V gene encodes CDR1 LNHNV and CDR2 YYDKDF (reference sequence). Trimming pared 0 bases from V and 0 bases from J, leaving 6 bases between. CDR3 residues: CATSRDRSSYNSPLHF. The CDR3 region has the DNA TGTGCCACCAGCAGAGATAGGAGCTCCTATAATTCACCCCTCCACTTT. Full variable domain (remainder filled in from reference TRBV15 and TRBJ1-6): DAMVIQNPRYQVTQFGKPVTLSCSQTLNHNVMYWYQQKSSQAPKLLFHYYDKDFNNEADTPDNFQSRRPNTSFCFLDIRSPGLGDTAMYLCATSRDRSSYNSPLHFGNGTRLTVT.

CDR3 DNA: TGTGCCAGCGCTCGGGGACAGATGAACACTGAAGCTTTCTTT. It translates to CASARGQMNTEAFF. The chain couples TRBV12-3 or TRBV12-4 to TRBJ1-1; the match to TRBD1 covers 7 bases. This CDR3 is 14 amino acids long. The junction had 6 bases not matched to a gene; V was cut back by 8 bases and J by 0 bases.

This clonotype was detected a few times. This rearrangement joins TRBV6-5 to TRBJ1-2; possible D gene TRBD1, 5 bases. The CDR3 sequence is 19 residues long. Germline loops: CDR1 MNHEY, CDR2 SVGAGI. V was clipped by 0 bases and J by 3 bases, with 23 bases between them. This CDR3 reads CASSYSSAGYGLWDYGYTF. CDR3 bases: TGTGCCAGCAGTTACTCGAGTGCAGGGTACGGTCTATGGGACTATGGCTACACCTTC.

The V call is TRBV29-1, the J call TRBJ2-7; D gene ambiguous. The CDR3 totals 14 residues. V was cut by 2 bases and J by 4 bases, with 15 bases left in between. CDR1 is SQVTM, CDR2 ANQGSEA, per germline. The CDR3 protein is CSVEWSRSPYEQYF. The CDR3 DNA follows: TGCAGCGTTGAATGGAGTCGGTCTCCATACGAGCAGTACTTC.

This clonotype occurred once. V is TRBV5-1 and J is TRBJ2-7, with a tentative D call TRBD2 (6 bases). Trimming shortened V by 1 base and J by 4 bases, and 12 bases separated the two germline ends. This CDR3 spans 14 amino acids. Per the germline V gene, CDR1 is SGHRS and CDR2 is YFSETQ. CDR3 amino acids: CASSLLGGRYEQYF. CDR3 nucleotides: TGCGCCAGCAGCTTGTTAGGAGGGAGGTACGAGCAGTACTTC. Combining the CDR3 with reference TRBV5-1 and TRBJ2-7 gives the whole variable domain KAGVTQTPRYLIKTRGQQVTLSCSPISGHRSVSWYQQTPGQGLQFLFEYFSETQRNKGNFPGRFSGRQFSNSRSEMNVSTLELGDSALYLCASSLLGGRYEQYFGPGTRLTVT.

As for this clonotype: A junction boundary mismatches the germline segment, possibly from a read error. The genes are TRBV29-1 and TRBJ1-6; 8 nucleotides match TRBD1. This CDR3 region has 13 residues. Germline V gene lookup returns CDR1 SQVTM and CDR2 ANQGSEA. CDR3 nucleotides: TGCAGCGTTGCCGGACAGGGCGGTTCACCCTTCCACTTT. Translated: CSVAGQGGSPFHF.